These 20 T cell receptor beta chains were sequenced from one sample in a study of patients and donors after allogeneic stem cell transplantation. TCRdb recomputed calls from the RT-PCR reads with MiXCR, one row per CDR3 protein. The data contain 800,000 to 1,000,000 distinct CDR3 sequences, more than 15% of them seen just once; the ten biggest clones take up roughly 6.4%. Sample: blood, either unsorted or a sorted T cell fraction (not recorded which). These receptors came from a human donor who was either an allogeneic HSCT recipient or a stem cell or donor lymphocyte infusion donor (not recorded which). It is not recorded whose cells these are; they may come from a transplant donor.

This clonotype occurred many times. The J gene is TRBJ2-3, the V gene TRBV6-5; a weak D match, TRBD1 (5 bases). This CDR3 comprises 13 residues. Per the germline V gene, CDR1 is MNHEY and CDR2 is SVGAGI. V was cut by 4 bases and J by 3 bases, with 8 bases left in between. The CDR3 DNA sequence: TGTGCCAGCAGTTCAGGGTGGACAGATACGCAGTATTTT. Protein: CASSSGWTDTQYF.

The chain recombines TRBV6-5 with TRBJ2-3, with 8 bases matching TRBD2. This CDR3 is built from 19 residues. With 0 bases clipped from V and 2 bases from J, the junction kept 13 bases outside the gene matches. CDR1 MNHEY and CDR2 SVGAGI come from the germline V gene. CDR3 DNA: TGTGCCAGCAGTTACTCGTCGGCGGGAGGCTCCCCTTACACAGATACGCAGTATTTT. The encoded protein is CASSYSSAGGSPYTDTQYF.

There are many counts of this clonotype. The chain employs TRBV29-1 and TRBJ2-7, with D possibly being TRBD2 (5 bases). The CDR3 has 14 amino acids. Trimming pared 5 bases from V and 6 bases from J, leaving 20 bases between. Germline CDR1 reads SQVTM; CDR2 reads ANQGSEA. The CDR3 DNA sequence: TGCAGCGTTCTGAATAAGGAGGCGGCGAGCGAGCAGTACTTC. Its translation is CSVLNKEAASEQYF.

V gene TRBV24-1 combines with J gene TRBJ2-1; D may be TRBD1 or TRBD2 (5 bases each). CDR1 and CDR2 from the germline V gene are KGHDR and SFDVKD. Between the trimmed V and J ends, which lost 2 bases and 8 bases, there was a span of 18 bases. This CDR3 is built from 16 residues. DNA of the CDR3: TGTGCCACCAGTGATTCGGGACGGCTTAATAACGATGAGCAGTTCTTC. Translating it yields CATSDSGRLNNDEQFF.

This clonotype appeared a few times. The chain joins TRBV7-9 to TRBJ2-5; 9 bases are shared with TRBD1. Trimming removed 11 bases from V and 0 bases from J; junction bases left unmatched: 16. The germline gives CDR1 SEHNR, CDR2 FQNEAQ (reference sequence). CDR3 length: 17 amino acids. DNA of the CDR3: TGTGCCTTCCCAGTCGGGACAGGGCCTGGGTACCAAGAGACCCAGTACTTC. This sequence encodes CAFPVGTGPGYQETQYF.

CDR3 protein: CASSPLDRETQYF. Here the CDR3 DNA reads TGTGCCAGTAGTCCCCTGGACAGGGAGACCCAGTACTTC. The chain has TRBV19 and TRBJ2-5, with TRBD1 matching 7 bases. Trimming at V came to 5 bases and at J to 5 bases, leaving 5 bases not matched to a gene. The CDR3 spans 13 residues. Germline CDR1 is LNHDA and CDR2 is SQIVND (reference sequence).

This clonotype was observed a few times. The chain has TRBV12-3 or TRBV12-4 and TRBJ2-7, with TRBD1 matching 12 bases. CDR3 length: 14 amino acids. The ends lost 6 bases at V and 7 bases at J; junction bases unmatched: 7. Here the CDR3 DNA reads TGTGCCAGCAGCCCGGGACAGGGGGCAAAGGAGCAGTACTTC. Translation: CASSPGQGAKEQYF.

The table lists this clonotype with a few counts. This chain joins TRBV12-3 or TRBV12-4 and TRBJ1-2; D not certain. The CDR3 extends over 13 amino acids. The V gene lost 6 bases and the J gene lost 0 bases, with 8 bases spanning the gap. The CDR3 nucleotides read TGTGCCAGCAGATACCGGGCTAACTATGGCTACACCTTC. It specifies CASRYRANYGYTF.

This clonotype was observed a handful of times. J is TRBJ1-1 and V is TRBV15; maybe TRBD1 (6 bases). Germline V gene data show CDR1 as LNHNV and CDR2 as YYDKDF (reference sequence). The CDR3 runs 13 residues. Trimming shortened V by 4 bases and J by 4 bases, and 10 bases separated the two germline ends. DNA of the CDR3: TGTGCCACCAGCATGTGGGGGCCCACTGAAGCTTTCTTT. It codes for CATSMWGPTEAFF.

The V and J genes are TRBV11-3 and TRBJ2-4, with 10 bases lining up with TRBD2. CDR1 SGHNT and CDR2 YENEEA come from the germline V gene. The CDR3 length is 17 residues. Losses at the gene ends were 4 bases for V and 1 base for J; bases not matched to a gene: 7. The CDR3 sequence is CASSWELAGGAKNIQYF. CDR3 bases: TGTGCCAGCAGCTGGGAGTTAGCGGGAGGCGCCAAAAACATTCAGTACTTC.

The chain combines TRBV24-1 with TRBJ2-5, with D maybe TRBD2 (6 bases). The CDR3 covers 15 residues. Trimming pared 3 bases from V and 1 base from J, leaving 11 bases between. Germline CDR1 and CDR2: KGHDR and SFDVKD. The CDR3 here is CATSDAGGPQETQYF. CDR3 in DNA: TGTGCCACCAGTGATGCCGGAGGGCCCCAAGAGACCCAGTACTTC.

The chain's CDR3 is CARGIAGDYNEQFF. CDR3 sequence (DNA): TGTGCCAGGGGGATAGCGGGGGACTACAATGAGCAGTTCTTC. This chain connects TRBV19 to TRBJ2-1; 9 bases line up with TRBD2. Germline CDR1 reads LNHDA; CDR2 reads SQIVND (reference sequence). This CDR3 has 14 residues. V was clipped by 9 bases and J by 3 bases; unmatched bases: 6.

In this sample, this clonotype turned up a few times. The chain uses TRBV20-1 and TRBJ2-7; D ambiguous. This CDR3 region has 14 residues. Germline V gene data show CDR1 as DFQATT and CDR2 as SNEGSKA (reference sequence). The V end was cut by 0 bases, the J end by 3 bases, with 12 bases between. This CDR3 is CSARDLSTLYEQYF. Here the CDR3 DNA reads TGCAGTGCTAGAGATCTCTCGACTCTCTACGAGCAGTACTTC.

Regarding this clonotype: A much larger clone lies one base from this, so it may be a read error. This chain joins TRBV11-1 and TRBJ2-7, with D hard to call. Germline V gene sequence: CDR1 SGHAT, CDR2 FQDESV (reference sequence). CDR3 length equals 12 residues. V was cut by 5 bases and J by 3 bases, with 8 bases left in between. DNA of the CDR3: TGTGCCAGCAGCATGGGATTCTACGAGCAGTACTTC. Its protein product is CASSMGFYEQYF.

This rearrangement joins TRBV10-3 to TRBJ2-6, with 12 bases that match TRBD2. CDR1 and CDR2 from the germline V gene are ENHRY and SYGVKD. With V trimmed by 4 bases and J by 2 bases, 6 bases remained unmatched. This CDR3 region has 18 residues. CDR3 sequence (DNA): TGTGCCATCAGTGTGCTAGCGGGAGGGATGGCTGGGGCCAACGTCCTGACTTTC. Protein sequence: CAISVLAGGMAGANVLTF.

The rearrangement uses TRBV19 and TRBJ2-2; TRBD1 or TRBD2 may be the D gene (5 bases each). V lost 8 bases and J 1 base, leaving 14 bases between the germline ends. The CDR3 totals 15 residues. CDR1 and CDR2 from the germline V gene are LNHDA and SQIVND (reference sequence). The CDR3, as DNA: TGTGCCAGTGGAAGGGGACGTCTGAACACCGGGGAGCTGTTTTTT. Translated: CASGRGRLNTGELFF.

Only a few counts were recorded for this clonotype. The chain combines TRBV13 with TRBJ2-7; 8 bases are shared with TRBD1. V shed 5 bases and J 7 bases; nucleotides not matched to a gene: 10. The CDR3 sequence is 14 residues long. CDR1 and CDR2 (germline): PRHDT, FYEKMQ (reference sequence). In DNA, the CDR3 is TGTGCCAGCAGCAGGGACAGGAGTTTCATGGAGCAGTACTTC. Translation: CASSRDRSFMEQYF. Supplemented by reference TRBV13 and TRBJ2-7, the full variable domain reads AAGVIQSPRHLIKEKRETATLKCYPIPRHDTVYWYQQGPGQDPQFLISFYEKMQSDKGSIPDRFSAQQFSDYHSELNMSSLELGDSALYFCASSRDRSFMEQYFGPGTRLTVT.

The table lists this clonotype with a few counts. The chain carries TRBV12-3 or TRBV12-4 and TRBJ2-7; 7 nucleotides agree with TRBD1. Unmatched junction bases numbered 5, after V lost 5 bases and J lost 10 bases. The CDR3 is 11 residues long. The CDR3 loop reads CASSLGTVQYF. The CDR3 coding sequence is TGTGCCAGCAGTCTAGGGACAGTACAGTACTTC.

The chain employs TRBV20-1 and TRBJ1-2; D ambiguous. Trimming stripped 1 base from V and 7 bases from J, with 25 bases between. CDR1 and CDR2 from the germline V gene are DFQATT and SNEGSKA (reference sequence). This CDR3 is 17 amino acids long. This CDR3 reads CSARGSAGSIQRGGYTF. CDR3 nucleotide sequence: TGCAGTGCTAGAGGTTCGGCAGGTTCTATACAACGGGGTGGCTACACCTTC.

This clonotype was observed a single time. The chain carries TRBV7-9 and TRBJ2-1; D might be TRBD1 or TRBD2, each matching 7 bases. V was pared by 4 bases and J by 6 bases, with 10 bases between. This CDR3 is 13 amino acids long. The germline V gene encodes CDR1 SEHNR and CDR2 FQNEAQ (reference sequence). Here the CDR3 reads CASSSGGANEQFF. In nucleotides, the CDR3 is TGTGCCAGCAGCTCAGGGGGGGCCAATGAGCAGTTCTTC.